This entry concerns a single T cell receptor beta chain. This record comes from a study of blood T cells in healthy people across ages. Through a sample-barcoded 5' primer and a J-beta primer mix, a second PCR was run for roughly 6 to 12 cycles. TCRdb itself ran the 5' RACE reads through MiXCR, one entry per CDR3 protein. The sample holds 550,000 to 800,000 distinct CDR3 sequences, about 21% seen once. The sequence was collected from a man in his 70s in good health. The sample comprised blood.

This CDR3 is CASSHFATNEKLFF. The DNA of the CDR3 is TGTGCCAGCAGCCATTTTGCAACTAATGAAAAACTGTTTTTT. V gene TRBV3-1 combines with J gene TRBJ1-4; D gene ambiguous. The V gene's germline CDR1 is LGHDT and CDR2 YNNKEL (reference sequence). Trimming shortened V by 3 bases and J by 0 bases, and 5 bases separated the two germline ends. The CDR3 is made up of 14 amino acids.